The 4 T cell receptor beta chains below were found in one sample sequenced in a study of response to subunit inactivated influenza vaccine. In TCRdb, the RT-PCR reads were re-called with MiXCR into one record per CDR3 protein. Found here are around 710,000 distinct CDR3 sequences, about 15% of them singletons; the top ten hold around 7.3%. Here the sequenced sample was PBMCs from blood, taken around two weeks before vaccination. The receptors here all came from a man aged 45-65 years who received an inactivated influenza vaccine.

At least ten counts were recorded for this clonotype. The gene calls are TRBV12-3 or TRBV12-4 and TRBJ1-5, with D uncertain. The V end was cut by 4 bases, the J end by 3 bases, with 7 bases between. The CDR3 spans 13 residues. CDR3 coding DNA: TGTGCCAGCAGTTCTATCGCCAATCAGCCCCAGCATTTT. Its protein is CASSSIANQPQHF.

The chain couples TRBV20-1 to TRBJ2-1; 8 nucleotides match TRBD1. This CDR3 comprises 14 residues. The germline V gene encodes CDR1 DFQATT and CDR2 SNEGSKA (reference sequence). The V gene end was trimmed by 6 bases and the J gene end by 3 bases; junction bases not matched to a gene: 7. The CDR3 nucleotides are TGCAGTGCGACCGGACAGGGTTACTACAATGAGCAGTTCTTC. This codes for CSATGQGYYNEQFF.

The CDR3 sequence: CSARMGTNEKLFF. CDR3 coding DNA: TGCAGTGCTAGAATGGGCACTAATGAAAAACTGTTTTTT. V is TRBV20-1 and J is TRBJ1-4; unclear D gene. Germline CDR1 DFQATT, CDR2 SNEGSKA (reference sequence). Trimming shortened V by 2 bases and J by 2 bases, and 6 bases separated the two germline ends. CDR3 size: 13 residues.

This clonotype has more than one count but fewer than ten. The chain links TRBV6-1 to TRBJ2-3; a weak D match, TRBD2 (5 bases). Germline CDR1 MNHNS, CDR2 SASEGT. V was trimmed by 6 bases and J by 0 bases, leaving 7 bases between them. CDR3 length equals 13 residues. This CDR3 is CASRRVSTDTQYF. The DNA of the CDR3 is TGTGCCAGCAGGAGGGTAAGCACAGATACGCAGTATTTT.